A selection of T cell receptor beta chains follows, all from one sample in a study of T-cell memory formation after mild COVID-19. In TCRdb, the 5' RACE reads were re-called with MiXCR into one record per CDR3 protein. Here the sample spans hundreds of thousands of distinct CDR3 sequences, 15% to 25% being singletons. Sequenced sample: PBMCs or a T cell subset sorted from them (not recorded which). The receptor source for this set is an adult woman who had mild COVID-19 (a few samples of this study predate the infection). Cell type and time point are not known. Both conserved end residues are part of each CDR3. D genes are given only for firm matches. Some rows mark clone size as missing; the rest say once, few, many or name a class of expanded clone.

-	TRBV29-1	TRBJ2-5	-	TGCAGCGTTGAAGACGGTACCGGGGAGACCCAGTACTTC	CSVEDGTGETQYF
TRBD1	TRBV6-1	TRBJ1-2	-	TGTGCCAGCACCCCGGGACAGGGGTACTATGGCTACACCTTC	CASTPGQGYYGYTF
TRBD1	TRBV6-1	TRBJ2-7	few	TGTGCCAGCAGTGACCGGACAGGGCCGAGCTACGAGCAGTACTTC	CASSDRTGPSYEQYF
TRBD1	TRBV20-1	TRBJ2-3	many	TGCAGTGTCCACCGGGACAGAGGGCAGTATTTT	CSVHRDRGQYF
TRBD1	TRBV18	TRBJ1-5	-	TGTGCCAGCTCACGCGGACAGGGGCAGCCCCAGCATTTT	CASSRGQGQPQHF
TRBD2	TRBV24-1	TRBJ2-3	-	TGTGCCACCAGTGATTTCCGGGGGTGGCTAGCGGCTAGCACAGATACGCAGTATTTT	CATSDFRGWLAASTDTQYF
-	TRBV4-1	TRBJ2-2	few	TGCGCCAGCAGCCAACACTTTACAGGAACCGGGGAGCTGTTTTTT	CASSQHFTGTGELFF
-	TRBV4-1	TRBJ2-3	few	TGCGCCAGCAGCCAAGGGATGGCCGGGGCAGATACGCAGTATTTT	CASSQGMAGADTQYF
TRBD2	TRBV7-9	TRBJ2-1	-	TGTGCCAGCAGCGTCGGACTAGCGATTAATGAGCAGTTCTTC	CASSVGLAINEQFF
-	TRBV7-3	TRBJ2-2	few	TGTGCCAGCAGCTTAAGCGGCTTAACGCCCGGGGAGCTGTTTTTT	CASSLSGLTPGELFF
-	TRBV7-2	TRBJ2-4	-	TGTGCCAGCAGCCGCGACAGTGGAAACATTCAGTACTTC	CASSRDSGNIQYF
-	TRBV3-1	TRBJ2-3	-	TGTGCCAGCAGCCAAGAGGGGGGCGCATACACAGATACGCAGTATTTT	CASSQEGGAYTDTQYF
-	TRBV7-8	TRBJ2-1	few	TGTGCCGGCTCGGGGAGGTCCTACAATGAGCAGTTCTTC	CAGSGRSYNEQFF
-	TRBV5-1	TRBJ2-1	-	TGCGCCAGCAGCTTAGGTAGCCAGCAGTTCTTC	CASSLGSQQFF